This TCR beta chain was profiled in a study of PD-1 blockade in classical Hodgkin lymphoma. For the study at large: With a 2-week interval, patients received intravenous nivolumab at 3 mg/kg.

The time point: cycle 4 day 1 (C4D1), after 5 to 7 weeks of nivolumab. Each patient relapsed following autologous stem cell transplantation, and prior brentuximab vedotin exposure differed. The study recorded best responses of complete response, partial response or progressive disease. A note on this clone: Its target is not known.

CDR1 and CDR2 (germline): MNHEY, SVGAGI. This CDR3 contains 15 residues. V was trimmed by 5 bases and J by 0 bases, leaving 10 bases between them. Notes on the study in general: Although disease activity or prior therapy may be involved, causes of the repertoire differences remain undefined. Complete responders matched newly diagnosed patients in baseline diversity.

The repertoire was sequenced with immunoSEQ multiplex PCR; TCRdb's copy has only in-frame clones and lacks some. The data contain more than 15,000 clones, 83% of them singletons. The chain has TRBV6-5 and TRBJ1-4; D perhaps matches TRBD1 (5 bases). The sequencing here drew on peripheral blood mononuclear cells (PBMCs), taken before the fourth cycle of nivolumab. The receptor comes from a human donor with classical Hodgkin lymphoma. The CDR3 DNA reads as TGTGCCAGCAGTCGGGGGAGTGCAACTAATGAAAAACTGTTTTTT. It translates to CASSRGSATNEKLFF.